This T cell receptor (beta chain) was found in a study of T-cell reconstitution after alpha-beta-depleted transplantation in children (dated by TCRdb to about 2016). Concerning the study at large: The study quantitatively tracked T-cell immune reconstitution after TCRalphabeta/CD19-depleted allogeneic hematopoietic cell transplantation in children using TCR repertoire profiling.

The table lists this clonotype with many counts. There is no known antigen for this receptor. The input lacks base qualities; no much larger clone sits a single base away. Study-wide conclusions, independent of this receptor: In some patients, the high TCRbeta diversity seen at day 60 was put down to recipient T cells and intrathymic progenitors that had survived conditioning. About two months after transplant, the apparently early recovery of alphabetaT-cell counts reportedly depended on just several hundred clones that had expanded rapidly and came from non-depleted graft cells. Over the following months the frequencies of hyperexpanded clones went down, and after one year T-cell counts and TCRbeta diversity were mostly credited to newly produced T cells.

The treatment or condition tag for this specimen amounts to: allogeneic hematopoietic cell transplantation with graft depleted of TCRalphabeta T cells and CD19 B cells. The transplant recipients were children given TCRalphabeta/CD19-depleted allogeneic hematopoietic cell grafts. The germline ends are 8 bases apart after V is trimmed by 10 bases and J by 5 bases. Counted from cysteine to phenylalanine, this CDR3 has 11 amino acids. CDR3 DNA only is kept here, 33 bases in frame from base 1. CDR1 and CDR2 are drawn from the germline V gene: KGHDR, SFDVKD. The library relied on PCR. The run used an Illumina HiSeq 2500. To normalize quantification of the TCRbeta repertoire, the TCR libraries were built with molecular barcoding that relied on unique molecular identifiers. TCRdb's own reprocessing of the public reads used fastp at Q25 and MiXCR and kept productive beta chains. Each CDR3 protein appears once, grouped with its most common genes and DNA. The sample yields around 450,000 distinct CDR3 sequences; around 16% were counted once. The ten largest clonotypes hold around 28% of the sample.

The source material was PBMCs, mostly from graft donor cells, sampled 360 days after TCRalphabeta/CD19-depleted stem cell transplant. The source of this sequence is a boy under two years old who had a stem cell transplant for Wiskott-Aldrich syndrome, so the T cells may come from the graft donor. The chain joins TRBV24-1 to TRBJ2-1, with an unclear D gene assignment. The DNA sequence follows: TGTGCCACTGGAGTCCACAATGAGCAGTTCTTC. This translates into CATGVHNEQFF.